The 29 T cell receptor beta chains presented below share a single source sample, sequenced in a study of response to subunit inactivated influenza vaccine (dated by TCRdb to about 2018). The library was prepared using RT-PCR. Data came from an Illumina HiSeq 2500. Starting from the raw public reads, TCRdb applied fastp trimming at Q25, assembled clones with MiXCR and retained in-frame beta chains. A single entry per CDR3 protein holds the most common genes and DNA from its merged rows. In this sample the table shows 500,000 to 600,000 distinct CDR3 sequences, around 10% of which occur a single time. Clones ranked in the top ten supply about 11% of the sample. This sample was also put to use in a study of T cells expressing NK-cell markers. From the second report: TCR beta cDNA libraries were made by 5'RACE template switching that added a universal primer site and unique molecular identifiers.

Specimen: PBMCs from blood, collected on the day of vaccination. The origin of the receptors is a man aged 45-65 years who received an inactivated influenza vaccine. Donor details come from another sample of the same person, matched by shared clones.

This clonotype was observed a few times. The rearrangement uses TRBV7-9 and TRBJ1-5; D not resolved. CDR1 and CDR2 (germline): SEHNR, FQNEAQ (reference sequence). The germline V and J ends were trimmed by 2 bases and 3 bases, with 14 bases remaining between them. The CDR3 extends over 16 amino acids. CDR3 nucleotide sequence: TGTGCCAGCAGCTTATCGGACTATGGAAACAATCAGCCCCAGCATTTT. Translated: CASSLSDYGNNQPQHF.

This clonotype turned up a few times. V and J are TRBV11-2 and TRBJ2-3, with D perhaps TRBD1 or TRBD2 (6 bases each). Germline CDR1 and CDR2: SGHAT and FQNNGV. The CDR3 length is 18 residues. The V gene lost 3 bases and the J gene lost 7 bases, with 26 bases spanning the gap. The CDR3 sequence: CASSFPPMDRSGAYTQYF. The CDR3 DNA reads as TGTGCCAGCAGCTTCCCTCCCATGGACCGGTCGGGGGCGTATACGCAGTATTTT.

The gene calls are TRBV28 and TRBJ2-7; 8 bases match TRBD2. Trimming took 5 bases from V and 0 from J; bases not matched to a gene: 15. Germline lookup yields CDR1 MDHEN and CDR2 SYDVKM. This CDR3 has 18 residues. The CDR3 coding sequence is TGTGCCAGCAGTCCGGGAGGGGGGACTCTTACGTACTCCTACGAGCAGTACTTC. Its protein is CASSPGGGTLTYSYEQYF. Together with reference TRBV28 and TRBJ2-7, the CDR3 gives the full variable domain: DVKVTQSSRYLVKRTGEKVFLECVQDMDHENMFWYRQDPGLGLRLIYFSYDVKMKEKGDIPEGYSVSREKKERFSLILESASTNQTSMYLCASSPGGGTLTYSYEQYFGPGTRLTVT.

There are a few counts of this clonotype. This rearrangement joins TRBV7-2 to TRBJ2-4; D unclear. V was clipped by 0 bases and J by 2 bases, with 11 bases between them. The germline CDR1 and CDR2 sequences are SGHTA and FQGNSA. This CDR3 has 16 amino acids. CDR3 DNA sequence: TGTGCCAGCAGCTTAGCTGGGATCGGGTCCAAAAACATTCAGTACTTC. Translated, it gives CASSLAGIGSKNIQYF.

The CDR3, as DNA: TGCGCCAGCAGCCTATCCCTAGGCGACACTGAAGCTTTCTTT. Translation: CASSLSLGDTEAFF. The chain is built from TRBV5-1 and TRBJ1-1; D call uncertain. This CDR3 is 14 amino acids long. The V end lost 4 bases, the J end lost 3 bases, and 13 bases lay between the germline ends. CDR1 SGHRS and CDR2 YFSETQ come from the germline V gene.

V usage is TRBV29-1 and J usage is TRBJ1-5, with unresolved D. Germline lookup yields CDR1 SQVTM and CDR2 ANQGSEA. The CDR3 covers 12 residues. Deletions cut 6 bases from V and 1 base from J, with 7 bases between. Here the CDR3 reads CSVAGSNQPQHF. The CDR3, as DNA: TGCAGCGTCGCGGGAAGCAATCAGCCCCAGCATTTT.

This clonotype was observed many times. The chain links TRBV14 to TRBJ2-5; no clear D. V shed 3 bases and J shed 0 bases, with 5 bases lying between them. Germline CDR1 is SGHDN and CDR2 is FVKESK. CDR3 length equals 13 residues. In nucleotides, the CDR3 is TGTGCCAGCAGCCAGTGGCACCAAGAGACCCAGTACTTC. Translation: CASSQWHQETQYF.

This clonotype occurred many times. The V gene is TRBV12-3 or TRBV12-4, the J gene TRBJ1-2, with D perhaps TRBD1 (5 bases). V was shortened by 3 bases and J by 5 bases, with 16 bases between the two germline ends. The CDR3 spans 15 residues. In DNA, the CDR3 is TGTGCCAGCAGTTTTGGCGGTGCGGGACGTTATGGCTACACCTTC. Its protein product is CASSFGGAGRYGYTF.

In this sample, this clonotype turned up many times. This chain joins TRBV6-1 and TRBJ2-1; 9 nucleotides align to TRBD2. The CDR3 spans 16 residues. V was pared by 5 bases and J by 5 bases, with 10 bases of the junction left unmatched. The germline V gene has CDR1 MNHNS and CDR2 SASEGT. CDR3 region: CASSPTWTSAHNEQFF. The DNA for the CDR3 is TGTGCCAGCAGTCCTACTTGGACTAGCGCCCACAATGAGCAGTTCTTC.

This clonotype was found a few times. The rearrangement joins TRBV28 to TRBJ1-1; D is undetermined. The CDR3 covers 14 residues. The germline V gene has CDR1 MDHEN and CDR2 SYDVKM. Trimming stripped 5 bases from V and 0 bases from J, with 10 bases between. Written as DNA, the CDR3 is TGTGCCAGCAGTACCCCGACGGTGAACACTGAAGCTTTCTTT. This gives the protein CASSTPTVNTEAFF.

The chain is built from TRBV20-1 and TRBJ2-3; 8 nucleotides align to TRBD2. CDR1 is DFQATT, CDR2 SNEGSKA, per germline (reference sequence). The CDR3 covers 14 residues. The ends lost 2 bases at V and 3 bases at J; junction bases unmatched: 4. CDR3 protein: CSARKSGRTDTQYF. CDR3 nucleotide sequence: TGCAGTGCTAGAAAAAGCGGGAGAACAGATACGCAGTATTTT.

This clonotype was counted a few times. The chain employs TRBV29-1 and TRBJ1-1, with D unclear. The germline V and J ends were trimmed by 1 base and 0 bases, with 18 bases remaining between them. Germline assignment: CDR1 SQVTM and CDR2 ANQGSEA. The CDR3 runs 17 residues. CDR3 in amino acids: CSVEGPSPAGMNTEAFF. The DNA of the CDR3 is TGCAGCGTTGAAGGCCCATCTCCGGCAGGAATGAACACTGAAGCTTTCTTT.

The chain has TRBV7-9 and TRBJ1-1; D call uncertain. This CDR3 contains 15 residues. The germline V and J ends were trimmed by 1 base and 4 bases, with 13 bases remaining between them. Germline V gene sequence: CDR1 SEHNR, CDR2 FQNEAQ (reference sequence). The CDR3 DNA sequence: TGTGCCAGCAGCTTAGGGTCATGGGGAGGCACTGAAGCTTTCTTT. This gives the protein CASSLGSWGGTEAFF.

The sample holds a few counts of this clonotype. The genes are TRBV24-1 and TRBJ2-1, with 10 bases lining up with TRBD2. Per the germline V gene, CDR1 is KGHDR and CDR2 is SFDVKD. J was trimmed by 2 bases and V by 2 bases; bases with no gene match: 2. This CDR3 is 16 amino acids long. CDR3 nucleotide sequence: TGTGCCACCAGTGATTGGAGCGGGAGGGCCTACAATGAGCAGTTCTTC. Residues: CATSDWSGRAYNEQFF.

This chain uses TRBV6-1 with TRBJ2-7, with TRBD1 matching 7 bases. The length of the CDR3 is 13 residues. The germline gives CDR1 MNHNS, CDR2 SASEGT. The V gene end was trimmed by 5 bases and the J gene end by 6 bases; junction bases not matched to a gene: 7. The CDR3 sequence is CASSRQGPGEQYF. CDR3 DNA sequence: TGTGCCAGCAGTCGACAGGGCCCCGGCGAGCAGTACTTC.

The V and J genes are TRBV20-1 and TRBJ1-2; 7 nucleotides line up with TRBD1. The germline gives CDR1 DFQATT, CDR2 SNEGSKA (reference sequence). The CDR3 totals 14 residues. The V segment lost 3 bases and the J segment 8 bases; nucleotides outside the gene matches: 12. The CDR3 coding sequence is TGCAGTGCTAGCGAAGGGACAGACCGATCAGGCTACACCTTC. Translated: CSASEGTDRSGYTF.

The rearrangement links TRBV11-2 to TRBJ2-2; 8 positions agree with TRBD2. This CDR3 comprises 19 residues. Germline CDR1 SGHAT, CDR2 FQNNGV. V shed 4 bases and J 0 bases; nucleotides not matched to a gene: 13. This CDR3 is CASSSFRSGRVTNTGELFF. The DNA of the CDR3 is TGTGCCAGCAGCTCGTTCCGCAGCGGGAGAGTTACGAACACCGGGGAGCTGTTTTTT.

This clonotype was counted only a few times. This chain's CDR3 is CASSYRRAGTSGSRDEQFF. The DNA of the CDR3 is TGTGCCAGCAGTTACCGCAGGGCCGGGACTAGCGGGAGCCGGGATGAGCAGTTCTTC. The rearrangement uses TRBV6-5 and TRBJ2-1; 14 bases line up with TRBD2. This CDR3 has 19 amino acids. Germline-derived CDR1 and CDR2 are MNHEY and SVGAGI. Germline trimming cut 2 bases from V and 8 bases from J; bases unmatched to any gene: 14.

This clonotype was observed a handful of times. This chain uses TRBV12-3 or TRBV12-4 with TRBJ1-4, with 7 bases fitting TRBD1. Germline trimming cut 7 bases from V and 4 bases from J; bases unmatched to any gene: 6. The CDR3 extends over 14 amino acids. Here the CDR3 reads CASTSTGYNEKLFF. CDR3 coding DNA: TGTGCCAGCACCTCGACAGGGTATAATGAAAAACTGTTTTTT.

This clonotype was recorded a few times. The chain combines TRBV11-2 with TRBJ1-2, with TRBD1 as a possible D gene (6 bases). This CDR3 contains 13 residues. The ends were cut back, 6 bases at V and 4 bases at J, with 12 bases in the middle. Looked up from germline, CDR1 is SGHAT and CDR2 is FQNNGV. The CDR3 here is CASRSTGIYGYTF. The CDR3 coding sequence is TGTGCCAGCAGATCTACAGGGATCTATGGCTACACCTTC.

This chain joins TRBV4-2 and TRBJ2-2; D call uncertain. The CDR3 extends over 15 amino acids. V lost 4 bases to trimming and J lost 0 bases, with 9 bases between them. Per germline, CDR1 LGHNA and CDR2 YNFKEQ. The CDR3 region has the DNA TGTGCCAGCAGCCCCACTTTTCCGAACACCGGGGAGCTGTTTTTT. Its protein product is CASSPTFPNTGELFF.

This clonotype has a handful of counts. The rearrangement links TRBV4-2 to TRBJ1-4, with 8 nucleotides matching TRBD1. The germline gives CDR1 LGHNA, CDR2 YNFKEQ. V was pared by 7 bases and J by 5 bases, with 6 bases of the junction left unmatched. This CDR3 region has 14 residues. This CDR3 reads CASTGQGWNEKLFF. CDR3 coding DNA: TGTGCCAGCACCGGACAGGGCTGGAATGAAAAACTGTTTTTT.

This clonotype was detected only a few times. The V and J genes are TRBV11-1 and TRBJ2-3; 15 nucleotides agree with TRBD2. Germline values: CDR1 SGHAT, CDR2 FQDESV (reference sequence). Trimming cost V 4 bases and J 0 bases; bases outside gene matches: 5. The CDR3 is made up of 18 amino acids. In DNA form, the CDR3 reads TGTGCCAGCAGCTGGGGACTAGCGGGAGGCTCTAGCACAGATACGCAGTATTTT. Its translation is CASSWGLAGGSSTDTQYF. The complete variable domain, with remaining parts taken from reference TRBV11-1 and TRBJ2-3, reads EAEVAQSPRYKITEKSQAVAFWCDPISGHATLYWYRQILGQGPELLVQFQDESVVDDSQLPKDRFSAERLKGVDSTLKIQPAELGDSAMYLCASSWGLAGGSSTDTQYFGPGTRLTVL.

This clonotype was observed a handful of times. V gene TRBV25-1 combines with J gene TRBJ2-5, with 7 positions matching TRBD1. Germline lookup yields CDR1 MGHDK and CDR2 SYGVNS. This CDR3 is 15 amino acids long. The trim removed 2 bases at V and 1 base at J, leaving 4 bases unmatched. CDR3 loop: CASSEDGTVQETQYF. The DNA for the CDR3 is TGTGCCAGCAGTGAAGATGGGACAGTCCAAGAGACCCAGTACTTC.

This clonotype has just a few counts. This sequence joins TRBV20-1 and TRBJ2-1, with D unresolved. This CDR3 region has 13 residues. V dropped 4 bases and J dropped 6 bases, with 13 bases sitting between them. Germline CDR1 is DFQATT and CDR2 is SNEGSKA (reference sequence). CDR3 in amino acids: CSAIASAPNEQFF. The CDR3 DNA reads as TGCAGTGCTATTGCGTCCGCTCCCAATGAGCAGTTCTTC.

This clonotype was counted ten times or more. V and J are TRBV4-2 and TRBJ2-1; maybe TRBD1 (6 bases). The CDR3 is made up of 14 amino acids. Germline-derived CDR1 and CDR2 are LGHNA and YNFKEQ. V lost 0 bases, J lost 6 bases, and 9 bases lay in between. The CDR3 loop is CASSQEVQGNEQFF. The CDR3 DNA reads as TGTGCCAGCAGCCAAGAGGTACAGGGCAATGAGCAGTTCTTC.

This rearrangement joins TRBV28 to TRBJ2-3, with D possibly matching TRBD2 (5 bases). V was cut by 7 bases and J by 3 bases, with 14 bases left in between. Germline CDR1 reads MDHEN; CDR2 reads SYDVKM. CDR3 size: 14 residues. The CDR3 nucleotides are TGTGCCAGCACCGCCCGGGATCCTACAGATACGCAGTATTTT. Encoded protein: CASTARDPTDTQYF. The entire variable domain, with the rest obtained from reference TRBV28 and TRBJ2-3, is as follows: DVKVTQSSRYLVKRTGEKVFLECVQDMDHENMFWYRQDPGLGLRLIYFSYDVKMKEKGDIPEGYSVSREKKERFSLILESASTNQTSMYLCASTARDPTDTQYFGPGTRLTVL.

The genes are TRBV25-1 and TRBJ2-4; possible D gene TRBD1, 6 bases. Trimming left V 2 bases short and J 0 bases short, with 20 bases between. The CDR3 consists of 19 residues. CDR1 and CDR2 from the germline V gene are MGHDK and SYGVNS. CDR3 residues: CASSETGSGLRLAKNIQYF. Here the CDR3 DNA reads TGTGCCAGCAGTGAAACAGGGTCTGGTCTTAGGCTAGCCAAAAACATTCAGTACTTC.

The chain combines TRBV6-1 with TRBJ2-7; TRBD1 aligns across 7 bases. The junction had 6 bases not matched to a gene; V was cut back by 5 bases and J by 2 bases. The CDR3 consists of 14 residues. Germline CDR1 MNHNS, CDR2 SASEGT. CDR3 protein: CASSRGTDPYEQYF. CDR3 sequence (DNA): TGTGCCAGCAGTCGTGGGACAGACCCCTACGAGCAGTACTTC.